Described below is a single T cell receptor (beta chain) sequence and its context. Its antigen is currently not known. Library method: the immunoSEQ multiplex PCR assay. For the multiplex PCR, a mixture combining 60 forward primers for TCR Vbeta segments and 13 reverse primers for TCR Jbeta segments was used. The CDR3 region of rearranged TCR beta genes was amplified from genomic DNA with a multiplex PCR assay. Amplified TCR beta libraries were sequenced as 87-base-pair reads on the Illumina HiSeq System. Processing in the source paper ran as follows. A later analysis tallied tens of millions of unique TCR beta chains across the 700 or so repertoires, and approximately 9.9 million of those chains were shared by two or more donors. Raw reads were error-corrected and collapsed into unique sequences with a nearest-neighbor algorithm that merged closely related sequences to remove PCR and sequencing errors. CDR3 sequences were aligned to IMGT reference sequences to assign V, D and J gene segments. For a sequence to be retained, at least a six-nucleotide match to both a V gene segment and a J gene segment was required. Rearrangements were classified as productive when the CDR3 lacked stop codons and remained in frame with V and J, and all other rearrangements were classified as non-productive. Following IMGT convention, CDR3 was defined as the stretch from the second conserved V-encoded cysteine to the conserved J-encoded phenylalanine. The earlier analysis of about 530 of the donors excluded any sequence lacking an unambiguous match to a single V gene segment. An earlier analysis of some 500 of the donors classified V segments as functional when productive rearrangements were above 56.7% and as segregating when the standard deviation between donors was above 5%. To diagnose cytomegalovirus status from the catalog of TCR beta chain sequences, a statistical classification framework was built. A later analysis assigned V and J genes by comparing TCR nucleotide sequences with IMGT/GENE-DB human TR gene sequences. In a later analysis, CDR3 sequences and most-parsimonious VDJ recombination scenarios were assigned using the TCRdist pipeline. In a later analysis, every TCR beta chain was defined by the combination of its CDR3 amino acid sequence and its V-gene family, and reads without a unique V-gene family were dropped. A later analysis removed several hundred highly shared, low-generation-probability nucleotide sequences to deal with suspected cross-contamination and a sequencing artifact. A later analysis calculated a clonal expansion index for each public chain from normalized within-repertoire ranks of inferred template counts. Generation probabilities in a later analysis came from a VDJ recombination model fitted to out-of-frame rearrangements, and those results were checked against IGoR. Hypergeometric tests were used in a later analysis to score TCR-TCR, TCR-HLA and TCR-CMV co-occurrence, with a repertoire-size bias correction applied to the TCR pairs. To estimate false discovery rates, a later analysis permuted the HLA or CMV assignments 20 times. In a later analysis, co-occurring TCRs were grouped with DBSCAN, and TCRdist sequence similarity was added when clustering was performed within HLA-allele-positive subsets. For co-occurrence clustering, repertoires with fewer than 30,000 or more than 120,000 public chains were excluded, along with four to six repertoires with anomalous nucleotide sharing. TCRdb retrieved this table from immuneACCESS and kept in-frame rearrangements only. Not all clones are present; in checked studies, unresolved V genes account for under half, and no reason is known for the remainder. That table supplies the V and J calls and clone size; D and trimming were determined from the DNA. In this sample's table one finds about 130,000 clones. 1.5% to 2.5% of the sample comes from the top ten.

This entry is derived from a study of cytomegalovirus exposure and HLA in healthy donors (dated by TCRdb to about 2017). For the wider study: An earlier analysis of some 600 of the donors reported about 280 Gb of sequence data and approximately 120 million unique TCR beta sequences obtained from about 179 million T cells. In the later analysis, no new phenotypic data were used to find candidate immune exposures; instead, reliance was placed on TCR beta sequences and their occurrence across donors. Donor age, sex, ethnicity and CMV serostatus were compiled together with the repertoire data. The study combined high-throughput TCR immunosequencing, statistical association of individual TCRs with disease status, and machine learning to predict cytomegalovirus infection status. Typing coverage differed by locus: A, B, C, DRB1 and DQB1 were typed in roughly 620-630 donors, DQA1 in approximately 520, DPA1 in approximately 600, and DPB1 in 450 to 490. Among some 400 genotyped donors of the cohort, an average of roughly 230,000 unique TCR beta nucleotide sequences was sequenced per donor, of which roughly 17% were non-productive. The T cell repertoires of some 670 subjects were profiled by immunosequencing and related to cytomegalovirus serostatus. HLA typing covered class I and class II loci at four-digit resolution. A later genetic analysis used genome-wide SNP genotypes for about three fifths of the 666 donors, treating that subset as a discovery cohort. Of the roughly 400 genotyped donors, around 81% fell in the genetic ancestry cluster associated with self-reported Caucasian donors. All discovery cohort repertoires had been generated using a single sequencing platform. An earlier analysis of 587 of the donors used high-throughput TCR beta sequencing to judge whether each TCR beta V gene segment behaved as functional or pseudogenic. The aim of the study was to test whether cataloging public T cell receptors could identify signatures of past pathogen exposure. Approximately 300 gigabases of sequencing data and approximately 93 million unique TCR sequences were included in an early release covering 550 to 650 HLA-typed donors. In a later analysis, previously published TCR beta repertoires from 550 to 700 donors were re-analyzed and high-resolution HLA genotyping was added so that TCR occurrence patterns could be studied. Because of strong linkage in the cohort, five DR-DQ haplotypes were treated as single units for association and clustering. Along with the approximately 700-subject first cohort, a separate validation cohort of over 90 different subjects was used. Study-wide findings and limitations: In a later analysis, several top co-occurrence clusters were reported to appear linked to parvovirus B19, influenza, CMV and Epstein-Barr virus. Because the 87-base-pair reads could not distinguish some IMGT-functional V segments, including TRBV6-2 and TRBV6-3, those segments were excluded. The sequencing pipeline was judged likely to have produced a cluster of highly shared sequence variants as a technical artifact. The only immune exposure information available for the cohort was CMV serostatus. Presence/absence analyses assumed roughly uniform sequencing depth across donors, an assumption that may not hold. In a later analysis, most CMV-associated TCR beta chains were found to appear HLA-restricted, with HLA associations seemingly driven largely by CMV exposure. Because HLA typing was missing for some donors at each locus, association tests included only the typed subset. This cohort had only TCR beta chains sequenced, and the lack of alpha or paired-chain data limited which features could be detected. According to the authors, the approach could potentially be generalized to other disease states and immunological phenotypes. Broadly in line with IMGT annotations, most TCR beta V segments showed up in productive rearrangements about 90% or about 30% of the time in an earlier analysis of several hundred of the donors. Because counts were too low, about 17 rarely observed V segments, including chromosome 9 orphons, were excluded from the earlier analysis of several hundred of the donors. Assigning TCR associations to individual alleles was difficult when HLA alleles, especially DR and DQ, strongly co-occurred. A later genetic analysis associated a missense DCLRE1C variant with V-gene and J-gene trimming of TCR beta chains, and an independent cohort replicated the association. A few of the identified cytomegalovirus-associated TCR beta chains were confirmed in vitro to be specific for cytomegalovirus antigens. At a false discovery rate of 0.05, a later analysis linked 15,000 to 20,000 TCR beta sequences to specific HLA alleles. A later analysis found that TCR association rates varied across HLA loci, with DRB1 alleles showing the most associated TCRs and HLA-C alleles the fewest. According to a later genetic analysis, donors in an Asian-associated ancestry cluster had fewer N-insertions in productive TCRs than the roughly 670-donor mean. Linkage disequilibrium might explain the correlated functional status among segregating V segments, but an unknown experimental factor could not be excluded. The study gave a list of around 170 TCR beta chains associated with cytomegalovirus. A further reported finding was that TCR beta sequences accurately predicted the HLA-A and HLA-B alleles for most subjects in the first cohort. Compared with equally common non-associated chains, HLA-associated TCR beta chains in a later analysis were more clonally expanded and had lower generation probabilities. Across donors, most TCR sequences were observed very rarely, whereas some public TCRs were present in many individuals. Cytomegalovirus status was reported to be diagnosed by the classifier with high specificity and sensitivity in both the original and validation cohorts.

The CDR3 runs 18 residues from the cysteine to the phenylalanine. Left in the record is the CDR3 DNA by itself, 54 bases read in frame from the first base. CDR1 is given as LNHDA and CDR2 as SQIVND, both from the germline V gene (reference sequence). Germline trimming: 4 bases from V, 2 bases from J; junction bases outside gene matches: 15. In total, approximately 690 healthy bone marrow donors made up the cohort. All cohort members were sampled while nominally healthy, although unrecorded immune exposures were likely present. The donor tested CMV seronegative and was one of the 352 seronegative cohort members. Every donor gave a peripheral blood sample, and the peripheral blood mononuclear cells from that sample were used for TCR beta sequencing. Genomic DNA extraction from the blood cell samples was performed with the Qiagen DNeasy Blood Extraction Kit.

Rearrangement joined TRBV19 to TRBJ2-7, with 9 bases aligning to TRBD2. The source material was PBMCs. This TCR derives from a woman aged 60-70 years in good health and CMV-seronegative. The CDR3 protein sequence reads: CASSRASSGRTRPYEQYF. The DNA sequence reads TGTGCCAGTAGTAGGGCCAGTAGCGGGAGAACACGCCCCTACGAGCAGTACTTC.